The entry below gives a single T cell receptor (beta chain) sequence along with its context. This specimen comes from a study of control samples from healthy donors and cancer patients. The repertoire was sequenced with immunoSEQ multiplex PCR; TCRdb's copy has only in-frame clones and lacks some. The sample records some 76,000 clones, approximately 91% being singletons. Material: PBMCs. The receptor comes from a woman in her forties or fifties with colorectal cancer.

CDR3 protein: CASSEGARGYQPQHF. DNA of the CDR3: TGCGCCAGCAGCGAGGGGGCGCGGGGCTATCAGCCCCAGCATTTT. The chain combines TRBV4-1 with TRBJ1-5; 7 bases line up with TRBD1. The CDR3 sequence is 15 residues long. The junction had 9 bases not matched to a gene; V was cut back by 5 bases and J by 5 bases. The germline gives CDR1 MGHRA, CDR2 YSYEKL.